The clone carrying this T cell receptor (beta chain) turned up a few times. This record belongs to a study of identical twins. This CDR3 contains 13 residues. CDR1 is SNHLY, CDR2 FYNNEI, per germline. Trimming removed 8 bases from V and 7 bases from J, with 15 bases in between. TCRdb analysed the 5' RACE reads with MiXCR anew, one entry per CDR3 protein. The sample has some 1,600,000 distinct CDR3 sequences; about 30% are singletons. Sequencing was carried out using cord blood. This chain joins TRBV2 and TRBJ2-1; TRBD2 is a possible D gene (5 bases). The TCR comes from a newborn girl in good health. The CDR3 loop is CASQLGRSNEQFF. Written as DNA, the CDR3 is TGTGCCAGCCAACTAGGGCGGTCAAATGAGCAGTTCTTC.